The rows below give T cell receptor beta chains drawn from one sample of a study of immune evolution from preneoplasia to lung adenocarcinoma. TCRdb's table, derived via immunoSEQ multiplex PCR, lists solely in-frame clones and lacks some. This table has 23,000 or so clones, about 71% appearing once. Input material: FFPE invasive lung adenocarcinoma tissue. Receptors originate from a person aged 55 to 75 with lung adenocarcinoma. The CDR3 runs from the conserved cysteine through the conserved F or W. The D gene is left open where the match is weak. Size tells how often a clone was seen (once, few, many) or the class of an expanded clone, and some rows leave it out.

V	J	size	D	length	CDR3	DNA
TRBV29-1	TRBJ1-1	once	-	15	CSAGRSPLGGTEAFF	TGCAGCGCCGGTAGATCGCCCTTGGGTGGCACTGAAGCTTTCTTT
TRBV5-1	TRBJ2-5	-	-	13	CASSLVGAETQYF	TGCGCCAGCAGCTTGGTAGGGGCGGAGACCCAGTACTTC
TRBV30	TRBJ2-7	-	TRBD1	16	CAGTGTGNFRSYEQYF	TGTGCCGGTACCGGGACAGGGAATTTCCGCTCCTACGAGCAGTACTTC
TRBV6-1	TRBJ1-5	-	-	15	CASSDPGASNQPQHF	TGTGCCAGCAGTGACCCGGGGGCAAGCAATCAGCCCCAGCATTTT
TRBV6-5	TRBJ1-3	-	-	15	CASSYGSGSGNTIYF	TGTGCCAGCAGTTACGGAAGCGGCTCTGGAAACACCATATATTTT
TRBV9	TRBJ2-2	-	-	15	CASSPWDPRGGELFF	TGTGCCAGCAGTCCCTGGGATCCGAGGGGCGGGGAGCTGTTTTTT
TRBV9	TRBJ1-6	-	TRBD1	16	CASSVSPGTGSSPLHF	TGTGCCAGCAGCGTATCGCCCGGGACAGGGAGTTCACCCCTCCACTTT
TRBV7-9	TRBJ1-1	few	-	13	CASSLAQSTEAFF	TGTGCCAGCAGCTTAGCGCAGAGCACTGAAGCTTTCTTT
TRBV5-1	TRBJ1-3	-	-	14	CASSLERSGNTIYF	TGCGCCAGCAGCTTGGAACGCTCTGGAAACACCATATATTTT
TRBV11-2	TRBJ2-2	-	-	15	CASLGRSGVTGELFF	TGTGCCAGCTTGGGGCGGAGTGGGGTCACCGGGGAGCTGTTTTTT
TRBV2	TRBJ1-5	-	-	14	CASSRDGGNQPQHF	TGTGCCAGCAGTAGGGACGGAGGCAATCAGCCCCAGCATTTT
TRBV15	TRBJ2-7	-	-	15	CATSRDRGLWDEQYF	TGTGCCACCAGCAGAGACAGGGGCCTATGGGACGAGCAGTACTTC
TRBV5-4	TRBJ2-5	-	TRBD2	16	CASSPTSGRAGETQYF	TGTGCCAGCAGCCCGACTAGCGGGAGGGCCGGGGAGACCCAGTACTTC
TRBV11-3	TRBJ2-7	-	TRBD2	14	CASSFFSGRSEQYF	TGTGCCAGCAGCTTTTTTAGCGGGAGATCCGAGCAGTACTTC
TRBV7-2	TRBJ2-3	-	-	13	CATKDYLGDTQYF	TGTGCCACCAAGGACTACCTCGGAGATACGCAGTATTTT
TRBV6-1	TRBJ1-1	-	-	14	CASSASGLYTEAFF	TGTGCCAGCAGTGCTTCAGGGCTTTACACTGAAGCTTTCTTT
TRBV27	TRBJ1-5	once	-	13	CASSLRPDQPQHF	TGTGCCAGCAGTTTAAGGCCCGATCAGCCCCAGCATTTT
TRBV6-6	TRBJ2-1	-	TRBD2	15	CASSYRTSGYNEQFF	TGTGCCAGCAGTTATCGAACTAGCGGTTACAATGAGCAGTTCTTC
TRBV30	TRBJ1-3	-	-	16	CAWSRRGSLQGNTIYF	TGTGCCTGGAGCCGGCGGGGCAGTTTGCAAGGAAACACCATATATTTT
TRBV30	TRBJ1-1	-	-	12	CAWTTYQTTAFF	TGTGCCTGGACTACTTACCAAACAACAGCTTTCTTT
TRBV6-4	TRBJ2-3	once	TRBD1	16	CASRAGQGTSTDTQYF	TGTGCCAGCAGAGCGGGACAGGGAACAAGCACAGATACGCAGTATTTT
TRBV12-5	TRBJ1-4	-	-	14	CASGPTPAGEKLFF	TGTGCTAGTGGTCCGACTCCCGCTGGGGAAAAACTGTTTTTT
TRBV30	TRBJ1-1	medium-sized	-	14	CAWSVRQGRRKAFF	TGTGCCTGGAGTGTAAGGCAGGGGCGGCGAAAAGCTTTCTTT
TRBV30	TRBJ1-2	-	TRBD1	13	CACQYRGWYGYTF	TGTGCCTGCCAGTACAGGGGATGGTATGGCTACACCTTC
TRBV11-3	TRBJ2-5	-	TRBD2	15	CASSFRLARVETQYF	TGTGCCAGCAGCTTTAGACTAGCGAGAGTAGAGACCCAGTACTTC
TRBV7-8	TRBJ1-3	few	-	16	CASSLGVYSSGNTIYF	TGTGCCAGCAGCTTAGGGGTGTACAGCTCTGGAAACACCATATATTTT
TRBV15	TRBJ1-1	-	TRBD1	16	CATSSPGQGLGSEAFF	TGTGCCACCAGCAGTCCGGGACAGGGATTGGGTAGTGAAGCTTTCTTT
TRBV5-1	TRBJ2-1	-	-	14	CASSLMGGGNEQFF	TGCGCCAGCAGCTTGATGGGAGGGGGCAATGAGCAGTTCTTC
TRBV7-2	TRBJ2-7	few	-	12	CASSFNSYEQYF	TGTGCCAGCAGCTTCAACTCCTACGAGCAGTACTTC
TRBV7-3	TRBJ2-2	-	TRBD2	15	CTSSSGLAGSGELFF	TGTACCAGCAGCTCGGGACTAGCGGGATCCGGGGAGCTGTTTTTT
TRBV6-1	TRBJ1-5	few	-	15	CASSEPDSRHQPQHF	TGTGCCAGCAGTGAACCAGACTCGCGACATCAGCCCCAGCATTTT
TRBV18	TRBJ2-5	-	-	12	CASSPIGETQYF	TGTGCCAGCTCACCTATCGGGGAGACCCAGTACTTC
TRBV2	TRBJ1-1	-	-	16	CASRPDGLGGGTEAFF	TGTGCCAGCAGGCCGGACGGCCTGGGAGGGGGCACTGAAGCTTTCTTT
TRBV19	TRBJ2-6	few	-	14	CASSPLSGANVLTF	TGTGCCAGTAGTCCCCTTAGTGGGGCCAACGTCCTGACTTTC
TRBV11-2	TRBJ2-1	-	-	12	CASSLAQNEQFF	TGTGCCAGCAGCTTAGCTCAGAATGAGCAGTTCTTC
TRBV5-6	TRBJ2-1	-	-	16	CASSLYSPAARDEQFF	TGTGCCAGCAGCTTATACTCCCCAGCGGCCAGGGATGAGCAGTTCTTC
TRBV5-1	TRBJ2-1	-	-	14	CASSFGTRTNEQFF	TGCGCCAGCAGCTTCGGGACGAGAACCAATGAGCAGTTCTTC
TRBV7-8	TRBJ2-7	medium-sized	-	13	CASSSNPDSGQYF	TGTGCCAGCAGCTCCAACCCGGACAGCGGGCAGTACTTC
TRBV19	TRBJ1-5	-	-	13	CASSSQGAQPQHF	TGTGCCAGTAGTAGCCAGGGAGCGCAGCCCCAGCATTTT
TRBV29-1	TRBJ1-1	medium-sized	TRBD1	16	CSVEGDRARSKGEAFF	TGCAGCGTTGAGGGGGACAGGGCGAGGTCGAAGGGTGAAGCTTTCTTT
TRBV15	TRBJ2-1	once	-	14	CATSTPVVWNEQFF	TGTGCCACCAGCACCCCGGTCGTCTGGAATGAGCAGTTCTTC
TRBV5-1	TRBJ2-3	-	-	14	CASSLGQITDTQYF	TGCGCCAGCAGCTTGGGGCAGATCACAGATACGCAGTATTTT
TRBV18	TRBJ1-1	-	-	15	CASSPGIDRNTEAFF	TGTGCCAGCTCACCGGGGATCGACAGGAACACTGAAGCTTTCTTT
TRBV7-8	TRBJ2-1	-	TRBD2	18	CASSLRDPGLAGVGEQFF	TGTGCCAGCAGCTTAAGGGACCCGGGACTAGCGGGAGTCGGTGAGCAGTTCTTC